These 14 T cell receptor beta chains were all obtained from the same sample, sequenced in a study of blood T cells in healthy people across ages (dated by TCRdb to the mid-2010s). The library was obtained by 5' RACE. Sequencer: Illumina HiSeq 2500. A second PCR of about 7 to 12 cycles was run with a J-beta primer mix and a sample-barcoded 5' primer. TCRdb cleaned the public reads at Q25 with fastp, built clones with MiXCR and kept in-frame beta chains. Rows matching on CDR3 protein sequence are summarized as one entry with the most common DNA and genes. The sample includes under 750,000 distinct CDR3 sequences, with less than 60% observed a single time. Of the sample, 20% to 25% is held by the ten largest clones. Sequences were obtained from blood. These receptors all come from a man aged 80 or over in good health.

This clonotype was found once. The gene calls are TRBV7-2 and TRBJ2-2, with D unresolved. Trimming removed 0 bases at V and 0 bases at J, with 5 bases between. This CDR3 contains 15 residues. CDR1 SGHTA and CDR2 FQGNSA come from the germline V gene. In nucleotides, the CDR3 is TGTGCCAGCAGCTTAGCGGCAGCGAACACCGGGGAGCTGTTTTTT. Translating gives CASSLAAANTGELFF. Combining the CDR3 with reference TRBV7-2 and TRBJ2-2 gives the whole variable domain GAGVSQSPSNKVTEKGKDVELRCDPISGHTALYWYRQSLGQGLEFLIYFQGNSAPDKSGLPSDRFSAERTGGSVSTLTIQRTQQEDSAVYLCASSLAAANTGELFFGEGSRLTVL.

The CDR3 sequence: CASSLAGLAGNEQYF. In nucleotides, the CDR3 is TGTGCCAGCAGCTTAGCGGGGCTAGCGGGGAACGAGCAGTACTTC. J is TRBJ2-7 and V is TRBV7-2; 9 nucleotides align to TRBD2. Germline trimming cut 0 bases from V and 5 bases from J; bases unmatched to any gene: 5. In germline, CDR1 is SGHTA, CDR2 FQGNSA. CDR3 length: 15 amino acids.

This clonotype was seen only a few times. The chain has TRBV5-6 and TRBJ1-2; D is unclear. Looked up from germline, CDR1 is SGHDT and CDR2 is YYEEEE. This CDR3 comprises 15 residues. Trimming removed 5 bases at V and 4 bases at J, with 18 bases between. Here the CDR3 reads CASSRAGNSLYGYTF. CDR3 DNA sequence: TGTGCCAGCAGTCGCGCGGGCAACTCGCTCTATGGCTACACCTTC.

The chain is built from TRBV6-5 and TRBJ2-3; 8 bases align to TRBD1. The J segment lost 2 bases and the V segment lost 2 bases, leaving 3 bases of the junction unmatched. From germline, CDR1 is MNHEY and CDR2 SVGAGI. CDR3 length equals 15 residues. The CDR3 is CASSYRTGLTDTQYF. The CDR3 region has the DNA TGTGCCAGCAGTTACCGGACAGGGCTCACAGATACGCAGTATTTT.

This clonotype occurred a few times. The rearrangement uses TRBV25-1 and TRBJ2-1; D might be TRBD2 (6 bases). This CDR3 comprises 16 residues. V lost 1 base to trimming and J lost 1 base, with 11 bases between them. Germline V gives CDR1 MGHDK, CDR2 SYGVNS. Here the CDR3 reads CASSELGGGSYNEQFF. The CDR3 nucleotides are TGTGCCAGCAGTGAATTGGGGGGAGGATCCTACAATGAGCAGTTCTTC.

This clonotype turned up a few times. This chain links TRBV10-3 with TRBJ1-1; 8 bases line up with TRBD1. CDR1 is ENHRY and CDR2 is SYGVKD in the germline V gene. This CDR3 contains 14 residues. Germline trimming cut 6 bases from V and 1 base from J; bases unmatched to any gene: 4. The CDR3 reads CAIRAGGWNTEAFF. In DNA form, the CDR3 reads TGTGCCATCAGGGCAGGGGGCTGGAACACTGAAGCTTTCTTT.

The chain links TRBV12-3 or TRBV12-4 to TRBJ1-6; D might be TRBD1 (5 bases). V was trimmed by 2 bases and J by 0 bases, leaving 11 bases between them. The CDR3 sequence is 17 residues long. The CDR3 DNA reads TGTGCCAGCAGTTTACAGGGTAGTGGCTCCTATAATTCACCCCTCCACTTT. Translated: CASSLQGSGSYNSPLHF.

The CDR3 here is CASSYGGPLFSTQYF. In nucleotides, the CDR3 is TGTGCCAGCAGTTACGGGGGCCCCCTATTTTCGACGCAGTATTTT. The J gene is TRBJ2-3, the V gene TRBV27; D possibly uses TRBD1 or TRBD2 (6 bases each). This CDR3 has 15 amino acids. V dropped 4 bases and J dropped 9 bases, with 20 bases sitting between them. CDR1 is MNHEY and CDR2 is SMNVEV in the germline V gene (reference sequence).

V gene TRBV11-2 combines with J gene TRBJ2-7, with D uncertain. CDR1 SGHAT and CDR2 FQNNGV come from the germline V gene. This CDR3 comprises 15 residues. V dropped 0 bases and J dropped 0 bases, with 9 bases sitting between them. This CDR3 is CASSLEQPASYEQYF. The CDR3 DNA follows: TGTGCCAGCAGCTTAGAACAGCCAGCCTCCTACGAGCAGTACTTC.

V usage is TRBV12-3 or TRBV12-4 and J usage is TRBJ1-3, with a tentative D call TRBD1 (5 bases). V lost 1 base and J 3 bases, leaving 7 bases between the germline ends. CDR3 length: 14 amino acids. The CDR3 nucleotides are TGTGCCAGCAGTTTAGGACAGTTTGGAAACACCATATATTTT. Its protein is CASSLGQFGNTIYF.

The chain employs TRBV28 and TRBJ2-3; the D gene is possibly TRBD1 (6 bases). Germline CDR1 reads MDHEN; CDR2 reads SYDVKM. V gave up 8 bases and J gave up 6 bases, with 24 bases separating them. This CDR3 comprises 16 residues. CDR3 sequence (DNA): TGTGCCAGCGGTGGGGGCCGGGCACGCAGAGGGGATACGCAGTATTTT. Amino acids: CASGGGRARRGDTQYF.

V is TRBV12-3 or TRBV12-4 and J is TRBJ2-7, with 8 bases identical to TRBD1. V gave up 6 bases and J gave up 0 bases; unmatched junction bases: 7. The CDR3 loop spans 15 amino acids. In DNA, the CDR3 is TGTGCCAGCAGCGGTGGGGACAGGACCTCCTACGAGCAGTACTTC. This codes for CASSGGDRTSYEQYF.

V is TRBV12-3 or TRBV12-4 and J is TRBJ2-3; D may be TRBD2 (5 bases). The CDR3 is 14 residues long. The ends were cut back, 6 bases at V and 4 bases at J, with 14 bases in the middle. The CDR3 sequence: CASSKAVNADTQYF. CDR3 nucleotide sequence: TGTGCCAGCAGCAAAGCGGTAAACGCAGATACGCAGTATTTT.

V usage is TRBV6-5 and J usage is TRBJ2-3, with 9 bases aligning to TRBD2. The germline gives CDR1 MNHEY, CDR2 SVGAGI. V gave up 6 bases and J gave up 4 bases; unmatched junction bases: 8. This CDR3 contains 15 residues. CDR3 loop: CASSLSGRRADTQYF. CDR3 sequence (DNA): TGTGCCAGCAGCTTAAGCGGGAGGCGAGCAGATACGCAGTATTTT.